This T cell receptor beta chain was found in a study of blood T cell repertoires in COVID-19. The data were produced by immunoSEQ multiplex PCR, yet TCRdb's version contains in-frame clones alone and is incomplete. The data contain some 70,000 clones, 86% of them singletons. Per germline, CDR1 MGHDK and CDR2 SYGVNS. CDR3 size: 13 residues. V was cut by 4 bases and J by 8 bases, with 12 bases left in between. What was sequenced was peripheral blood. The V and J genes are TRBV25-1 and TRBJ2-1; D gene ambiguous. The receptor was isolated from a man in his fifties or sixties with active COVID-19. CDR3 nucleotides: TGTGCCAGCAGTGTGACCTACAGAGATGAGCAGTTCTTC. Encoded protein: CASSVTYRDEQFF.